What follows is one TCR beta chain and its context. V shed 4 bases and J shed 7 bases, with 25 bases lying between them. Per the germline V gene, CDR1 is MGHRA and CDR2 is YSYEKL. The CDR3 has 17 residues. This table comes from immunoSEQ multiplex PCR, and its TCRdb copy is limited to in-frame clones, with some not included. This table holds about 240,000 clones, approximately 84% found once. The sample belongs to a study of Tregs in tolerant kidney transplant recipients. The receptor was isolated from a human donor in good health. Sequenced input: CD4+ T cells from blood. The V call is TRBV4-1, the J call TRBJ1-2; D is unresolved. CDR3 residues: CASSLTPLAGMLSGYTF. DNA of the CDR3: TGCGCCAGCAGCCTCACCCCCCTCGCGGGAATGCTCTCTGGCTACACCTTC.